The 24 T cell receptor beta chains below all came from one sample that was sequenced in a study of cytomegalovirus exposure and HLA in healthy donors. The PCR used 60 Vbeta and 13 Jbeta primers. The data were produced by immunoSEQ multiplex PCR, yet TCRdb's version contains in-frame clones alone and is incomplete. Of more than 95,000 clones in the sample, over 65% were seen once. The sample was PBMCs. These receptors all come from a man younger than 30 in good health and CMV-seronegative.

The gene calls are TRBV6-5 and TRBJ2-5; tentative D call: TRBD1 (6 bases). V was pared by 6 bases and J by 4 bases, with 12 bases between. The CDR3 is made up of 13 amino acids. Per the germline V gene, CDR1 is MNHEY and CDR2 is SVGAGI. CDR3 nucleotide sequence: TGTGCCAGCAGGGAAGGGGGTGGAGAGACCCAGTACTTC. The encoded protein is CASREGGGETQYF.

This CDR3 reads CASSIGWGLGETQYF. In nucleotides, the CDR3 is TGTGCCAGTAGTATTGGGTGGGGCCTAGGGGAGACCCAGTACTTC. The rearrangement uses TRBV19 and TRBJ2-5, with a tentative D call TRBD1 (5 bases). The germline V gene has CDR1 LNHDA and CDR2 SQIVND (reference sequence). The CDR3 has 15 residues. V lost 3 bases and J lost 5, with 16 bases in between.

J is TRBJ1-1 and V is TRBV6-5, with a tentative D call TRBD1 (5 bases). Germline V gives CDR1 MNHEY, CDR2 SVGAGI. V lost 5 bases, J lost 1 base, and 14 bases lay in between. The CDR3 contains 15 residues. For the CDR3, the DNA is TGTGCCAGCAGTAAAAACGACAGACCGAACACTGAAGCTTTCTTT. Its protein product is CASSKNDRPNTEAFF.

In this sample, this clone turned up once. V and J are TRBV19 and TRBJ1-1, with a tentative D call TRBD1 (6 bases). In germline, CDR1 is LNHDA, CDR2 SQIVND (reference sequence). This CDR3 is 17 amino acids long. V gave up 5 bases and J gave up 3 bases, with 22 bases separating them. The CDR3 loop is CASSPLSGGDWYTEAFF. As DNA, the CDR3 is TGTGCCAGTAGTCCCCTCTCGGGGGGCGATTGGTACACTGAAGCTTTCTTT.

CDR3: CSARDLTEAFF. CDR3 bases: TGCAGTGCTAGAGATTTAACTGAAGCTTTCTTT. J is TRBJ1-1 and V is TRBV20-1; D not certain. Trimming took 0 bases from V and 5 from J, leaving 4 bases between them. The germline V gene has CDR1 DFQATT and CDR2 SNEGSKA (reference sequence). There are 11 residues in the CDR3.

The chain joins TRBV7-2 to TRBJ2-1, with D possibly matching TRBD1 (6 bases). Per germline, CDR1 SGHTA and CDR2 FQGNSA. This CDR3 contains 16 residues. V was cut by 1 base and J by 5 bases, with 15 bases left in between. This chain's CDR3 is CASSLDLTGPNNEQFF. CDR3 sequence (DNA): TGTGCCAGCAGCTTAGACCTAACAGGGCCGAACAATGAGCAGTTCTTC.

This rearrangement joins TRBV5-1 to TRBJ2-1; TRBD1 matches at 7 bases. The CDR3 is 14 residues long. V lost 4 bases and J lost 6; bases outside the gene matches: 7. Germline assignment: CDR1 SGHRS and CDR2 YFSETQ. CDR3 DNA: TGCGCCAGCAGCCAGGGACAGTCGGGCAATGAGCAGTTCTTC. Translating it yields CASSQGQSGNEQFF.

In DNA form, the CDR3 reads TGTGCCAGTAGTATAGGGTCGACAGGGGGTTCCTACGAGCAGTACTTC. This translates into CASSIGSTGGSYEQYF. The chain has TRBV19 and TRBJ2-7, with 9 bases fitting TRBD1. Losses at the gene ends were 1 base for V and 1 base for J; bases not matched to a gene: 5. The CDR3 is 16 residues long. Germline V gene data show CDR1 as LNHDA and CDR2 as SQIVND (reference sequence).

The CDR3 reads CASSRRVNIEAFF. CDR3 nucleotides: TGTGCCAGCAGCAGACGGGTGAATATAGAAGCTTTCTTT. This sequence joins TRBV7-9 and TRBJ1-1; D is unclear. The germline V gene encodes CDR1 SEHNR and CDR2 FQNEAQ (reference sequence). The germline V and J ends were trimmed by 5 bases and 8 bases, with 15 bases remaining between them. This CDR3 has 13 amino acids.

V is TRBV7-2 and J is TRBJ1-5; D gene ambiguous. CDR3 length: 14 residues. V dropped 1 base and J dropped 6 bases, with 10 bases sitting between them. Germline-derived CDR1 and CDR2 are SGHTA and FQGNSA. CDR3 in DNA: TGTGCCAGCAGCTTAGATCCGGGTGGTCAGCCCCAGCATTTT. Translating it yields CASSLDPGGQPQHF.

The table lists this clone with a count of one. V is TRBV6-1 and J is TRBJ2-7, with D unresolved. Looked up from germline, CDR1 is MNHNS and CDR2 is SASEGT. Trimming shortened V by 1 base and J by 0 bases, and 10 bases separated the two germline ends. The CDR3 is 15 residues long. DNA of the CDR3: TGTGCCAGCAGTGAAGGCCTAGTCCCCTCCTACGAGCAGTACTTC. Its translation: CASSEGLVPSYEQYF.

This chain links TRBV9 with TRBJ2-5, with 8 nucleotides matching TRBD1. CDR1 is SGDLS, CDR2 YYNGEE, per germline. V was pared by 2 bases and J by 2 bases, with 5 bases of the junction left unmatched. CDR3 length: 15 residues. The CDR3 DNA sequence: TGTGCCAGCAGCGTCCGGGACAGGAGGCAAGAGACCCAGTACTTC. This gives the protein CASSVRDRRQETQYF.

The chain recombines TRBV6-1 with TRBJ2-3, with TRBD1 matching 8 bases. The germline gives CDR1 MNHNS, CDR2 SASEGT. The CDR3 has 17 amino acids. Losses at the gene ends were 0 bases for V and 0 bases for J; bases not matched to a gene: 5. CDR3 nucleotides: TGTGCCAGCAGTGAAGCGGGGACAGGCACTAGCACAGATACGCAGTATTTT. Its protein product is CASSEAGTGTSTDTQYF.

The chain couples TRBV18 to TRBJ2-2; 7 bases match TRBD1. Germline V gene data show CDR1 as KGHSH and CDR2 as LQKENI. The CDR3 extends over 15 amino acids. The junction had 1 base not matched to a gene; V was cut back by 3 bases and J by 0 bases. This CDR3 is CASSPGTANTGELFF. Here the CDR3 DNA reads TGTGCCAGCTCACCCGGGACAGCGAACACCGGGGAGCTGTTTTTT.

The chain's CDR3 is CASSKGTGVQPQHF. The CDR3 nucleotides read TGTGCCAGCAGCAAAGGGACAGGGGTTCAGCCCCAGCATTTT. The chain uses TRBV6-5 and TRBJ1-5; 10 bases match TRBD1. This CDR3 is 14 amino acids long. V was clipped by 6 bases and J by 6 bases; unmatched bases: 5. Germline V gene lookup returns CDR1 MNHEY and CDR2 SVGAGI.

The CDR3 DNA sequence: TGCGCCACCCGGGGGGCCGAGGACACTGAAGCTTTCTTT. This gives the protein CATRGAEDTEAFF. The chain is built from TRBV10-2 and TRBJ1-1; a weak D match, TRBD1 (6 bases). V was shortened by 10 bases and J by 3 bases, with 15 bases between the two germline ends. Germline CDR1 is WSHSY and CDR2 is SAAADI. CDR3 length: 13 amino acids.

The V gene is TRBV29-1, the J gene TRBJ1-2; no firm D call. The CDR3 has 12 residues. Per germline, CDR1 SQVTM and CDR2 ANQGSEA. The V end was cut by 1 base, the J end by 8 bases, with 11 bases between. The CDR3 bases are TGCAGCGTTGAAGGGGCGTATAAAGGCTACACCTTC. Translated: CSVEGAYKGYTF.

The table lists this clone with a few counts. The chain combines TRBV5-6 with TRBJ2-3; maybe TRBD1 (6 bases). V was cut by 4 bases and J by 2 bases, with 11 bases left in between. This CDR3 has 14 residues. Germline CDR1 reads SGHDT; CDR2 reads YYEEEE. The CDR3 region has the DNA TGTGCCAGCAGCGCTGGACAGACCACAGATACGCAGTATTTT. This sequence encodes CASSAGQTTDTQYF.

The chain combines TRBV2 with TRBJ2-1; perhaps TRBD1 as D (6 bases). This CDR3 comprises 14 residues. Between the trimmed V and J ends, which lost 4 bases and 2 bases, there was a span of 9 bases. Germline CDR1 and CDR2: SNHLY and FYNNEI. CDR3 sequence reads: CASSGHRAYNEQFF. The CDR3 DNA is TGTGCCAGCAGTGGACACAGGGCCTACAATGAGCAGTTCTTC.

The chain has TRBV5-1 and TRBJ2-1; D remains unclear. Germline CDR1 reads SGHRS; CDR2 reads YFSETQ. Trimming pared 0 bases from V and 14 bases from J, leaving 15 bases between. This CDR3 region has 13 residues. The chain's CDR3 is CASSLDQSTPEFF. Here the CDR3 DNA reads TGCGCCAGCAGCTTGGATCAATCCACCCCGGAGTTCTTC.

This rearrangement joins TRBV27 to TRBJ2-1, with TRBD1 identical over 9 bases. CDR3 length: 15 residues. J gave up 3 bases and V 6 bases, and 6 bases lay outside the gene matches. Germline CDR1 is MNHEY and CDR2 is SMNVEV (reference sequence). The CDR3 DNA is TGTGCCAGCAGCCAAGACAGGGGGTACTACAATGAGCAGTTCTTC. It is translated as CASSQDRGYYNEQFF.

The gene calls are TRBV6-5 and TRBJ1-2, with 8 bases lining up with TRBD1. This CDR3 contains 14 residues. The J segment lost 6 bases and the V segment lost 6 bases, leaving 9 bases of the junction unmatched. Germline lookup yields CDR1 MNHEY and CDR2 SVGAGI. The CDR3, as DNA: TGTGCCAGCAGGCCTTACGGACAGGGTAATGGCTACACCTTC. It yields the protein CASRPYGQGNGYTF.

The CDR3, as DNA: TGTGCCAGCAGTGACTCGAGGACAGGGTGTTCGGAAGGAAACACCATATATTTT. This gives the protein CASSDSRTGCSEGNTIYF. The chain combines TRBV6-4 with TRBJ1-3; 8 nucleotides align to TRBD1. The germline V gene encodes CDR1 MRHNA and CDR2 SNTAGT. The junction had 11 bases not matched to a gene; V was cut back by 0 bases and J by 4 bases. The length of the CDR3 is 18 residues.

The V call is TRBV4-1, the J call TRBJ2-2; no clear D. Trimming stripped 2 bases from V and 7 bases from J, with 20 bases between. Looked up from germline, CDR1 is MGHRA and CDR2 is YSYEKL. The CDR3 totals 17 residues. The CDR3 loop reads CASSQILVGVGIGELFF. In DNA, the CDR3 is TGCGCCAGCAGCCAAATTCTTGTAGGAGTCGGAATCGGGGAGCTGTTTTTT.